The entry below gives a single T cell receptor beta chain sequence along with its context. As yet, its antigen is unknown. Evenly divided among several immunoSEQ plates was the genomic DNA of each subset. Generated by immunoSEQ multiplex PCR, the TCRdb table keeps only in-frame clones and is missing some. The sample yields around 510,000 clones, roughly 95% seen once. V gave up 5 bases and J gave up 5 bases; unmatched junction bases: 4. The CDR3 consists of 13 residues. Germline V gene data show CDR1 as MDHEN and CDR2 as SYDVKM. The data originate from a study of shared clonotypes between healthy human individuals. Study-level results: The researchers took only blood, and tissue repertoires probably look different.

This chain connects TRBV28 to TRBJ2-7, with 9 bases lining up with TRBD1. The sample comprised naive CD4+ T cells sorted from blood. This sample's subset: CD45RA+ positively selected. This TCR came from a woman in her thirties in good health. The CDR3 DNA reads TGTGCCAGCAGTACCGGGACAGGGAACGAGCAGTACTTC. Amino acids: CASSTGTGNEQYF.